The TCR beta chain under discussion was sequenced for a study of regulatory T cells in long-lasting Graves disease. Germline CDR1 and CDR2: MNHEY and SVGEGT. The germline V and J ends were trimmed by 5 bases and 5 bases, with 16 bases remaining between them. The CDR3 extends over 15 amino acids. Note on this clonotype: Its antigen is as yet unknown.

The study, taken as a whole, reports: Persistent Graves' cases showed lower TCR diversity than newly diagnosed cases.

Time point specified: newly diagnosed GD, antithyroid drugs for less than 3 months. PBMC-extracted RNA yielded the TCR library. Construction of TCR beta libraries relied on iRepertoire HTBI primers and on Arm-PCR targeting CDR3 regions. TCRdb used MiXCR to reprocess the multiplex PCR reads, holding one entry per CDR3 protein. The data hold 420,000 or so distinct CDR3 sequences, with around 17% observed a single time. These same data were also listed under a study on T cells in Graves' hyperthyroidism and ophthalmopathy.

Sequencing was performed on peripheral blood mononuclear cells (PBMCs), taken at new diagnosis, from a patient treated with antithyroid drugs. The chain links TRBV6-2 or TRBV6-3 to TRBJ2-1; a possible D gene is TRBD2 (6 bases). The clonotype comes from a woman aged 18 to 35 with Graves disease. The CDR3 bases are TGTGCCAGCAGTGTGGTTGGGACTCAAAACAATGAGCAGTTCTTC. This translates into CASSVVGTQNNEQFF.